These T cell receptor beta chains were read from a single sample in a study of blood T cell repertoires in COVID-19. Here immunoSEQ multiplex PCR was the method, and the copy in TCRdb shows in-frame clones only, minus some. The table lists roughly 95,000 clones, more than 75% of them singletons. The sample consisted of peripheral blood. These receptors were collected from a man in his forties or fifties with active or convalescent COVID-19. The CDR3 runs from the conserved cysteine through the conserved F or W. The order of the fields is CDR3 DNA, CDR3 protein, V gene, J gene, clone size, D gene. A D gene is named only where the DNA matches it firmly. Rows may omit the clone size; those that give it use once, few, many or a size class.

cdr3_nt: TGTGCCATCAGTGACAGGGCAGGGGCGTCCACTGAAGCTTTCTTT
cdr3_aa: CAISDRAGASTEAFF
v_call: TRBV10-3
j_call: TRBJ1-1
clone_size: NA
d_call: NA

cdr3_nt: TGTGCCAGCAGCTCCCGGACAGGGCACACCGGGGAGCTGTTTTTT
cdr3_aa: CASSSRTGHTGELFF
v_call: TRBV3-1/TRBV3-2
j_call: TRBJ2-2
clone_size: few
d_call: TRBD1

cdr3_nt: TGTGCCAGCAGTTTAATATGGGCTAGCGGGGGAAATGAGCAGTTCTTC
cdr3_aa: CASSLIWASGGNEQFF
v_call: TRBV27
j_call: TRBJ2-1
clone_size: NA
d_call: TRBD2

cdr3_nt: TGTGCCAGCAGTTACCTTCAGGGGGCGCGGTACAATGAGCAGTTCTTC
cdr3_aa: CASSYLQGARYNEQFF
v_call: TRBV6-5
j_call: TRBJ2-1
clone_size: NA
d_call: TRBD1

cdr3_nt: TGTGCCAGCTCCGACGGGGGGCCCAACTATGGCTACACCTTC
cdr3_aa: CASSDGGPNYGYTF
v_call: TRBV6-5
j_call: TRBJ1-2
clone_size: NA
d_call: NA

cdr3_nt: TGTGCCAGCAGCCTCCGGGACAGAACCTACGAGCAGTACTTC
cdr3_aa: CASSLRDRTYEQYF
v_call: TRBV7-2
j_call: TRBJ2-7
clone_size: NA
d_call: TRBD1

cdr3_nt: TGTGCCAGCAGCTTAGATCTGAGCAATCAGCCCCAGCATTTT
cdr3_aa: CASSLDLSNQPQHF
v_call: TRBV7-9
j_call: TRBJ1-5
clone_size: once
d_call: NA

cdr3_nt: TGCGCCAGCAGCCCGGGAGGGACTAGCGGGGGGGAGCAGTTCTTC
cdr3_aa: CASSPGGTSGGEQFF
v_call: TRBV5-1
j_call: TRBJ2-1
clone_size: NA
d_call: TRBD2

cdr3_nt: TGTGCCAGCAGTTTAGGGGCTTCGGTTTATTCACCCCTCCACTTT
cdr3_aa: CASSLGASVYSPLHF
v_call: TRBV27
j_call: TRBJ1-6
clone_size: NA
d_call: NA

cdr3_nt: TGTGCCAGCAACCCGGGACAGGGCTACAATGAGCAGTTCTTC
cdr3_aa: CASNPGQGYNEQFF
v_call: TRBV6-5
j_call: TRBJ2-1
clone_size: few
d_call: TRBD1

cdr3_nt: TGTGCCAGCAGTTTATATCAGGGGGCGCTGGACGAGCAGTACTTC
cdr3_aa: CASSLYQGALDEQYF
v_call: TRBV28
j_call: TRBJ2-7
clone_size: NA
d_call: TRBD1

cdr3_nt: TGTGCCAGCAGCTTCTACAGCACCTCTGGAAACACCATATATTTT
cdr3_aa: CASSFYSTSGNTIYF
v_call: TRBV7-2
j_call: TRBJ1-3
clone_size: NA
d_call: NA

cdr3_nt: TGTGCCAGCAGCCAATCTCTCGGGAGGGTGTACTTC
cdr3_aa: CASSQSLGRVYF
v_call: TRBV14
j_call: TRBJ2-7
clone_size: NA
d_call: TRBD2

cdr3_nt: TGTGCCACCCGGGACTCCTACGAGCAGTACTTC
cdr3_aa: CATRDSYEQYF
v_call: TRBV10-3
j_call: TRBJ2-7
clone_size: NA
d_call: NA

cdr3_nt: TGTGCCAGCAGTGCACAGGGGGCGGGCAATCAGCCCCAGCATTTT
cdr3_aa: CASSAQGAGNQPQHF
v_call: TRBV27
j_call: TRBJ1-5
clone_size: NA
d_call: TRBD1

cdr3_nt: TGTGCCAGTAGTAAGCAGGAAGGATGGGGCTACACCTTC
cdr3_aa: CASSKQEGWGYTF
v_call: TRBV19
j_call: TRBJ1-2
clone_size: NA
d_call: NA

cdr3_nt: TGTGCCAGTAGTCTCCGGACAACCAACTATAATGGCTACACCTTC
cdr3_aa: CASSLRTTNYNGYTF
v_call: TRBV19
j_call: TRBJ1-2
clone_size: NA
d_call: NA

cdr3_nt: TGTGCCACCAGTGGTGGGGGCCAGCCCCAGCATTTT
cdr3_aa: CATSGGGQPQHF
v_call: TRBV24-1
j_call: TRBJ1-5
clone_size: NA
d_call: NA

cdr3_nt: TGTGCCAGCAGTACCGGGACTACAAAAGAGCAGTTCTTC
cdr3_aa: CASSTGTTKEQFF
v_call: TRBV12-3/TRBV12-4
j_call: TRBJ2-1
clone_size: once
d_call: TRBD2

cdr3_nt: TGTGCCAGCAGCCCCGACAGGGGGCTAGCACCCCTCCACTTT
cdr3_aa: CASSPDRGLAPLHF
v_call: TRBV9
j_call: TRBJ1-6
clone_size: NA
d_call: TRBD1

cdr3_nt: TGTGCCATCAATGGACAGCGCTCCTCCTACGAGCAGTACTTC
cdr3_aa: CAINGQRSSYEQYF
v_call: TRBV10-3
j_call: TRBJ2-7
clone_size: NA
d_call: NA

cdr3_nt: TGTGCCAGTAGTATAACCCCCGGGACAGGGAAAGGAAGGGATACGCAGTATTTT
cdr3_aa: CASSITPGTGKGRDTQYF
v_call: TRBV19
j_call: TRBJ2-3
clone_size: NA
d_call: TRBD1

cdr3_nt: TGCGCCAGCAGCCTATCTAGCGGATTCAACACCGGGGAGCTGTTTTTT
cdr3_aa: CASSLSSGFNTGELFF
v_call: TRBV4-3
j_call: TRBJ2-2
clone_size: NA
d_call: TRBD2

cdr3_nt: TGTGCCTGGAGTTCAGGGGGAGCTGATAACACTGAAGCTTTCTTT
cdr3_aa: CAWSSGGADNTEAFF
v_call: TRBV30
j_call: TRBJ1-1
clone_size: few
d_call: TRBD1

cdr3_nt: TGTGCCAGCAGTCCCCTGACAGGAGGGAACACTGAAGCTTTCTTT
cdr3_aa: CASSPLTGGNTEAFF
v_call: TRBV6-5
j_call: TRBJ1-1
clone_size: NA
d_call: NA

cdr3_nt: TGCGCCAGCAGCCGAGAACAGGGGGCTGACTCCTACGAGCAGTACTTC
cdr3_aa: CASSREQGADSYEQYF
v_call: TRBV4-1
j_call: TRBJ2-7
clone_size: once
d_call: TRBD1

cdr3_nt: TGTGCCAGCACTCTTTCAGGGGGTAACTATGGCTACACCTTC
cdr3_aa: CASTLSGGNYGYTF
v_call: TRBV28
j_call: TRBJ1-2
clone_size: NA
d_call: TRBD1

cdr3_nt: TGTGCTAGTGGAACCGGGACTCCAAAGGGCAATCAGCCCCAGCATTTT
cdr3_aa: CASGTGTPKGNQPQHF
v_call: TRBV12-5
j_call: TRBJ1-5
clone_size: NA
d_call: NA

cdr3_nt: TGTGCCACCAGCAGAGGTTGGGCAGGGACTTTCAATCAGCCCCAGCATTTT
cdr3_aa: CATSRGWAGTFNQPQHF
v_call: TRBV15
j_call: TRBJ1-5
clone_size: NA
d_call: NA

cdr3_nt: TGTGCCAGCGGCGGGGGGCCCTCCTACGAGCAGTACTTC
cdr3_aa: CASGGGPSYEQYF
v_call: TRBV6-5
j_call: TRBJ2-7
clone_size: NA
d_call: TRBD2

cdr3_nt: TGCAGCGTTGATAGGGGTTCCTATGGCTACACCTTC
cdr3_aa: CSVDRGSYGYTF
v_call: TRBV29-1
j_call: TRBJ1-2
clone_size: NA
d_call: NA

cdr3_nt: TGTGCCAGCAGTTACTCGTTACGGGACTATGGCTACACCTTC
cdr3_aa: CASSYSLRDYGYTF
v_call: TRBV6-5
j_call: TRBJ1-2
clone_size: NA
d_call: NA

cdr3_nt: TGTGCCACCAGTGGCCGAGGGACTGATAACTATGGCTACACCTTC
cdr3_aa: CATSGRGTDNYGYTF
v_call: TRBV24-1
j_call: TRBJ1-2
clone_size: few
d_call: NA

cdr3_nt: TGTGCCAGCAGCGTAGCACAGTTCTCTGGAAACACCATATATTTT
cdr3_aa: CASSVAQFSGNTIYF
v_call: TRBV9
j_call: TRBJ1-3
clone_size: NA
d_call: NA

cdr3_nt: TGTGCCAGCAGTTCAGCGCGCTTACCGGGGAACACTGAAGCTTTCTTT
cdr3_aa: CASSSARLPGNTEAFF
v_call: TRBV7-8
j_call: TRBJ1-1
clone_size: NA
d_call: NA

cdr3_nt: TGTGCCAGCAGCGTAAATAGCGGGGAGACCCAGTACTTC
cdr3_aa: CASSVNSGETQYF
v_call: TRBV9
j_call: TRBJ2-5
clone_size: once
d_call: TRBD2

cdr3_nt: TGTGCCAGCAGTCAGGAATATAGCAATCAGCCCCAGCATTTT
cdr3_aa: CASSQEYSNQPQHF
v_call: TRBV28
j_call: TRBJ1-5
clone_size: NA
d_call: NA

cdr3_nt: TGTGCCAGCAGTGAAGAAGGGACATTCTGGGCCTCCTCTAATGAAAAACTGTTTTTT
cdr3_aa: CASSEEGTFWASSNEKLFF
v_call: TRBV6-1
j_call: TRBJ1-4
clone_size: NA
d_call: NA

cdr3_nt: TGCGCCAGCAGCCAAGCGGGGGCCAGCACAGATACGCAGTATTTT
cdr3_aa: CASSQAGASTDTQYF
v_call: TRBV5-1
j_call: TRBJ2-3
clone_size: NA
d_call: TRBD2

cdr3_nt: TGTGCCAGCACCAGGGACAGGGGGCAAACCGGGGAGCTGTTTTTT
cdr3_aa: CASTRDRGQTGELFF
v_call: TRBV28
j_call: TRBJ2-2
clone_size: NA
d_call: TRBD1

cdr3_nt: TGTGCCAGCAGCCTTGGTGAGGCGTTTCAGCCCCAGCATTTT
cdr3_aa: CASSLGEAFQPQHF
v_call: TRBV7-8
j_call: TRBJ1-5
clone_size: NA
d_call: NA

cdr3_nt: TGTGCCAGCAGCACCTCAGACAGGTTGGGTTCACCCCTCCACTTT
cdr3_aa: CASSTSDRLGSPLHF
v_call: TRBV6-2/TRBV6-3
j_call: TRBJ1-6
clone_size: NA
d_call: NA

cdr3_nt: TGTGCCAGCAGTGCTTTAGGGGAAGATACGCAGTATTTT
cdr3_aa: CASSALGEDTQYF
v_call: TRBV2
j_call: TRBJ2-3
clone_size: NA
d_call: NA

cdr3_nt: TGCAGCTCGGCTGACATTTCTAGCACAGATACGCAGTATTTT
cdr3_aa: CSSADISSTDTQYF
v_call: TRBV29-1
j_call: TRBJ2-3
clone_size: once
d_call: NA

cdr3_nt: TGTGCCAGCAGCCCCTCGAAAGCGGACGGGGGGCCCACAGATACGCAGTATTTT
cdr3_aa: CASSPSKADGGPTDTQYF
v_call: TRBV21-1
j_call: TRBJ2-3
clone_size: NA
d_call: NA

cdr3_nt: TGTGCCAGCAGTTTACTAAAAACAGGGTTCTCTGGAAACACCATATATTTT
cdr3_aa: CASSLLKTGFSGNTIYF
v_call: TRBV28
j_call: TRBJ1-3
clone_size: once
d_call: NA

cdr3_nt: TGTGCCAGCAGCTTAGGTCCCGGCCAAGAGACCCAGTACTTC
cdr3_aa: CASSLGPGQETQYF
v_call: TRBV7-6
j_call: TRBJ2-5
clone_size: NA
d_call: NA

cdr3_nt: TGTGCCAGCAGTTTTGGGGGGGCCGACAAAAACATTCAGTACTTC
cdr3_aa: CASSFGGADKNIQYF
v_call: TRBV6-5
j_call: TRBJ2-4
clone_size: once
d_call: NA